The 21 T cell receptor beta chains below were found in one sample sequenced in a study of OX40 agonist ivuxolimab in advanced cancers. The protocol was immunoSEQ multiplex PCR, while the TCRdb copy is restricted to in-frame clones and leaves out a portion. The repertoire holds about 92,000 clones, under 90% seen once, with approximately 6.3% in the top ten. Source: CD4+ or CD8+ T cells sorted from blood, taken in a trial of the OX40 agonist ivuxolimab. The receptors were sampled from an adult with an advanced solid tumor such as melanoma, head and neck, liver or kidney cancer.

The J gene is TRBJ1-1, the V gene TRBV9; D is ambiguous. Germline V gene sequence: CDR1 SGDLS, CDR2 YYNGEE. The CDR3 covers 13 residues. V was pared by 0 bases and J by 2 bases, with 5 bases between. CDR3 residues: CASSVGSNTEAFF. The CDR3 nucleotides read TGTGCCAGCAGCGTAGGTAGTAACACTGAAGCTTTCTTT.

The CDR3 sequence is CASSRLEGPRTNEQFF. The CDR3 nucleotides are TGTGCCAGCAGCCGCCTCGAAGGGCCTCGGACTAATGAGCAGTTCTTC. The V and J genes are TRBV14 and TRBJ2-1; TRBD2 is a possible D gene (5 bases). CDR1 is SGHDN and CDR2 is FVKESK in the germline V gene. Trimming removed 4 bases from V and 7 bases from J, with 20 bases in between. The CDR3 is 16 residues long.

The chain uses TRBV6-4 and TRBJ2-1; 10 bases line up with TRBD2. V dropped 10 bases and J dropped 4; count of bases not matched to a gene: 10. The CDR3 covers 15 residues. Germline V lookup: CDR1 MRHNA, CDR2 SNTAGT. CDR3 amino acids: CATHNLAGEYNEQFF. Written as DNA, the CDR3 is TGTGCCACCCACAATCTAGCGGGGGAATACAATGAGCAGTTCTTC.

The V gene is TRBV10-3, the J gene TRBJ2-5; D may be TRBD1 (6 bases). The CDR3 totals 15 residues. Trimming pared 1 base from V and 5 bases from J, leaving 14 bases between. Germline V lookup: CDR1 ENHRY, CDR2 SYGVKD. The CDR3 DNA follows: TGTGCCATCAGTGAGTTATCGGACAGCTCGGAGACCCAGTACTTC. Amino acid sequence: CAISELSDSSETQYF.

This clone was seen a handful of times. The chain carries TRBV6-6 and TRBJ2-1; unclear D gene. Germline CDR1 MNHNY, CDR2 SVGAGI (reference sequence). The V gene lost 0 bases and the J gene lost 9 bases, with 15 bases spanning the gap. This CDR3 has 15 residues. DNA of the CDR3: TGTGCCAGCAGTTACTCGAAGGGTGGACCGGTTGAGCAGTTCTTC. Residues: CASSYSKGGPVEQFF.

The V and J genes are TRBV5-1 and TRBJ1-1; D is unresolved. CDR1 and CDR2 from the germline V gene are SGHRS and YFSETQ. The CDR3 spans 12 residues. Trimming shortened V by 6 bases and J by 9 bases, and 15 bases separated the two germline ends. CDR3 sequence reads: CASTLDKRKAFF. The DNA for the CDR3 is TGCGCCAGCACCCTCGACAAGCGAAAAGCTTTCTTT.

The table lists this clone with a few counts. This chain connects TRBV7-9 to TRBJ2-1; 7 bases are a match to TRBD2. This CDR3 is 13 amino acids long. V trimming: 7 bases; J trimming: 10 bases; junction bases outside the gene matches: 10. Germline CDR1 is SEHNR and CDR2 is FQNEAQ (reference sequence). CDR3 sequence (DNA): TGTGCCAGCACGGGAGGTGAGGGAGGGGAGCAGTTCTTC. As protein: CASTGGEGGEQFF.

This clone was seen only once. V is TRBV7-8 and J is TRBJ2-7, with D tentatively TRBD2 (6 bases). Germline CDR1 SGHVS, CDR2 FQNEAQ. V lost 1 base and J lost 0, with 7 bases in between. The CDR3 loop spans 14 amino acids. CDR3 in amino acids: CASSLGGNSYEQYF. The CDR3 nucleotides read TGTGCCAGCAGCTTAGGCGGGAACTCCTACGAGCAGTACTTC.

This clone was counted once. CDR3: CASSPGGGWTDTQYF. Here the CDR3 DNA reads TGTGCCAGCAGCCCAGGGGGGGGGTGGACAGATACGCAGTATTTT. This sequence joins TRBV9 and TRBJ2-3; D could derive from TRBD1 or TRBD2 (7 bases each). V was pared by 4 bases and J by 3 bases, with 15 bases between. The CDR3 contains 15 residues. CDR1 and CDR2 from the germline V gene are SGDLS and YYNGEE.

The J gene is TRBJ2-2, the V gene TRBV19; D might be TRBD1 (5 bases). Germline CDR1 is LNHDA and CDR2 is SQIVND (reference sequence). Trimming stripped 3 bases from V and 4 bases from J, with 12 bases between. The CDR3 runs to 15 residues. CDR3 DNA sequence: TGTGCCAGTAGTATTGAGACAGTAGCCACCGGGGAGCTGTTTTTT. Translating gives CASSIETVATGELFF.

V gene TRBV7-9 combines with J gene TRBJ1-6, with 8 nucleotides matching TRBD1. The CDR3 has 15 amino acids. The V gene's germline CDR1 is SEHNR and CDR2 FQNEAQ (reference sequence). V was pared by 0 bases and J by 7 bases, with 2 bases of the junction left unmatched. The CDR3 DNA reads as TGTGCCAGCAGCTTAGCGACAGGGGAAAATTCACCCCTCCACTTT. Translating gives CASSLATGENSPLHF.

V gene TRBV4-1 combines with J gene TRBJ1-4; D is ambiguous. Germline-derived CDR1 and CDR2 are MGHRA and YSYEKL. This CDR3 region has 16 residues. V dropped 1 base and J dropped 7 bases, with 16 bases sitting between them. CDR3 loop: CASSQGPPMVAEKLFF. DNA for the CDR3: TGCGCCAGCAGCCAAGGGCCCCCGATGGTGGCTGAAAAACTGTTTTTT.

The gene calls are TRBV6-5 and TRBJ2-7, with TRBD2 identical over 9 bases. Germline values: CDR1 MNHEY, CDR2 SVGAGI. The CDR3 runs 12 residues. V shed 6 bases, J shed 4 bases, and the junction held 1 base outside the gene matches. The CDR3 DNA reads TGTGCCAGCAGGGCGGGGGGGTACGAGCAGTACTTC. It codes for CASRAGGYEQYF.

This chain links TRBV7-9 with TRBJ1-4, with D hard to call. CDR1 is SEHNR and CDR2 is FQNEAQ in the germline V gene (reference sequence). V was pared by 2 bases and J by 7 bases, with 8 bases between. The length of the CDR3 is 13 residues. CDR3: CASSLTTGEKLFF. The CDR3 nucleotides are TGTGCCAGCAGCTTAACTACCGGTGAAAAACTGTTTTTT. Supplemented by reference TRBV7-9 and TRBJ1-4, the full variable domain reads DTGVSQNPRHKITKRGQNVTFRCDPISEHNRLYWYRQTLGQGPEFLTYFQNEAQLEKSRLLSDRFSAERPKGSFSTLEIQRTEQGDSAMYLCASSLTTGEKLFFGSGTQLSVL.

The rearrangement joins TRBV4-2 to TRBJ2-5, with D perhaps TRBD1 (6 bases). The J call could be wrong; TRBJ2-7 is a better fit for the DNA end. Germline lookup yields CDR1 LGHNA and CDR2 YNFKEQ. The CDR3 spans 16 residues. The CDR3 DNA is TGTGCCAGCAGCCAAGTCTCCGGGACACGCACCTACGAGCAGTACTTC. Translating it yields CASSQVSGTRTYEQYF.

This rearrangement joins TRBV11-2 to TRBJ1-3, with D hard to call. In germline, CDR1 is SGHAT, CDR2 FQNNGV. V was cut by 2 bases and J by 4 bases, with 15 bases left in between. This CDR3 has 16 amino acids. The CDR3 here is CASSLPQLIPGNTIYF. CDR3 DNA: TGTGCCAGCAGCTTACCTCAGTTGATTCCCGGAAACACCATATATTTT. The full variable domain, its missing parts supplied by reference TRBV11-2 and TRBJ1-3, is EAGVAQSPRYKIIEKRQSVAFWCNPISGHATLYWYQQILGQGPKLLIQFQNNGVVDDSQLPKDRFSAERLKGVDSTLKIQPAKLEDSAVYLCASSLPQLIPGNTIYFGEGSWLTVV.

CDR3 loop: CASSQDTPRATRTDTQYF. The CDR3 nucleotides read TGTGCCAGCAGCCAAGATACCCCTAGGGCGACCCGCACAGATACGCAGTATTTT. This chain uses TRBV4-2 with TRBJ2-3; D not certain. The CDR3 loop spans 18 amino acids. The V gene lost 0 bases and the J gene lost 1 base, with 17 bases spanning the gap. CDR1 is LGHNA, CDR2 YNFKEQ, per germline.

CDR3 amino acids: CASSIDFRTGSYEQYF. The CDR3 region has the DNA TGTGCCAGTAGTATAGATTTCCGGACAGGTTCCTACGAGCAGTACTTC. V is TRBV19 and J is TRBJ2-7; 7 bases match TRBD1. With 0 bases clipped from V and 1 base from J, the junction kept 6 bases outside the gene matches. Per germline, CDR1 LNHDA and CDR2 SQIVND (reference sequence). The CDR3 is 16 amino acids.

The chain uses TRBV6-4 and TRBJ2-3, with D perhaps being TRBD1 or TRBD2 (5 bases each). Trimming took 2 bases from V and 7 from J, leaving 13 bases between them. CDR3 length: 14 amino acids. Germline V gene lookup returns CDR1 MRHNA and CDR2 SNTAGT. In DNA form, the CDR3 reads TGTGCCAGCAGTGACGACCAGGGAGCGAATACGCAGTATTTT. Translating gives CASSDDQGANTQYF.

This clone was detected a few times. The J gene is TRBJ1-1, the V gene TRBV29-1, with D uncertain. The CDR3 has 10 residues. V was clipped by 5 bases and J by 0 bases, with 1 base between them. Per the germline V gene, CDR1 is SQVTM and CDR2 is ANQGSEA. This CDR3 is CSVMNTEAFF. CDR3 coding DNA: TGCAGCGTTATGAACACTGAAGCTTTCTTT.

This clone was counted a few times. The V call is TRBV9, the J call TRBJ2-2, with D tentatively TRBD1 (5 bases). The CDR3 consists of 15 residues. V was trimmed by 0 bases and J by 4 bases, leaving 10 bases between them. CDR1 is SGDLS, CDR2 YYNGEE, per germline. CDR3 nucleotides: TGTGCCAGCAGCGTAGCAGGGCGCGGCACCGGGGAGCTGTTTTTT. Residues: CASSVAGRGTGELFF.